This T cell receptor beta chain was obtained from a study of radiation and T cells in renal cell carcinoma. Study information: Nephrectomy followed 15 Gy stereotactic body radiation by 4 weeks. Study-wide findings and caveats: In blood, top tumor clones expanded by 2 weeks, shrinking by 4. Without pretreatment biopsies, baseline tumor clonotype presence was undetermined.

The table came from immunoSEQ multiplex PCR; TCRdb's copy has only in-frame clones and leaves some out. This sample has around 130,000 clones, with 80% to 90% found just once. As to this clone: Its antigen is not identified.

Germline V CDR1 and CDR2: LNHDA, SQIVND (reference sequence). With 6 bases removed from V and 3 bases from J, the gap between germline ends came to 12 bases. The CDR3 runs 14 residues. Time point of the sample: blood 2 weeks post-SBRT. Treatment defined: 15 Gy SBRT to primary tumor, nephrectomy 4 weeks later. After SBRT, blood was collected at 2 and 4 weeks, plus baseline. Sequenced here: blood, sampled from a patient whose treatment included radiotherapy and nephrectomy. The origin of this receptor is an older woman with renal cell carcinoma. The rearrangement joins TRBV19 to TRBJ2-4, with D perhaps matching TRBD2 (7 bases). Here the CDR3 DNA reads TGTGCCAGTAGCGGGGGGCTTTTCAAAAACATTCAGTACTTC. Translation: CASSGGLFKNIQYF.